This T cell receptor beta chain stems from a study of lymphopenia after photon versus proton radiotherapy. Regarding the study as a whole: After the lymphocyte nadir, photon-treated repertoires showed oligoclonal expansion, especially of CD8+ Temra cells.

The table lists this clone with a few counts. Its cognate antigen is unknown. Clones were sequenced by immunoSEQ multiplex PCR, and TCRdb holds only the in-frame ones, with some missing. The table includes around 22,000 clones, 75% to 90% detected once. The V gene's germline CDR1 is SGHTA and CDR2 FQGTGA. This CDR3 has 14 residues. Trimming took 5 bases from V and 8 from J, leaving 18 bases between them. This receptor was taken from a man aged 40-50 years with gastric cancer. This sequence joins TRBV7-3 and TRBJ1-2, with TRBD1 as a possible D gene (5 bases). The specimen was peripheral blood, collected from a patient treated with photon-based radiotherapy. Here the CDR3 DNA reads TGTGCCAGCAGCCCCCCGGGAGGGGCTTTAGGCTACACCTTC. As protein: CASSPPGGALGYTF.